This TCR beta chain was identified during a study of regulatory T cells in long-lasting Graves disease. Arm-PCR with iRepertoire HTBI primers amplified the CDR3 regions for these TCR beta libraries. TCRdb analysed the multiplex PCR reads with MiXCR anew, one entry per CDR3 protein. Among about 400,000 distinct CDR3 sequences listed, less than 25% were seen once. A few counts support this clonotype. Its target is unknown. The V gene lost 1 base and the J gene lost 5 bases, with 8 bases spanning the gap. The CDR3 is made up of 13 amino acids. Study outcomes and limitations: Persistent Graves' patients showed less TCR diversity than newly diagnosed ones. Preferential use of TRBV28, TRBJ1-2 and TRBJ2-5 was seen in persistent disease.

The time point was: persistent/refractory GD, antithyroid drugs over 5 years with positive TRAb. Preparation of the TCR library used RNA extracted from PBMCs. The rearrangement uses TRBV12-3 or TRBV12-4 and TRBJ1-2; D not resolved. Here the sequenced sample was peripheral blood mononuclear cells (PBMCs), taken when the disease was refractory, from a patient treated with antithyroid drugs. The clonotype was recovered from a female donor with Graves disease. CDR3 in DNA: TGTGCCAGCAGTTTAGGATCTCATTATGGCTACACCTTC. This translates into CASSLGSHYGYTF.